A selection of T cell receptor beta chains follows, all from one sample in a study of CD8 T cells in ankylosing spondylitis. MiXCR was run by TCRdb on the 5' RACE reads, yielding one entry per CDR3 protein. This sample has some 250,000 distinct CDR3 sequences, with 20% to 30% found just once. The sequencing input was blood, either unsorted or a sorted T cell fraction (not recorded which). These receptors were obtained from a male donor with ankylosing spondylitis or in good health (not recorded which). Each CDR3 is given with its conserved first and last residue. D genes are given only for firm matches. A clone size is listed for some rows: how often the clone was seen (once, few, many), or a class if it is expanded.

V	D	size	J	DNA	CDR3
TRBV20-1	-	many	TRBJ1-6	TGCAGTGCTAGAGATGAGGGGGGGTCCCTCCACTTT	CSARDEGGSLHF
TRBV4-1	TRBD1	many	TRBJ1-5	TGCGCCAGCAGCCCGCTTCCGGGGACAGGGGCTTCCTACAATCAGCCCCAGCATTTT	CASSPLPGTGASYNQPQHF
TRBV5-1	-	-	TRBJ2-5	TGCGCCAGCAGCCCAGTATTGAGGAGAGAGACCCAGTACTTC	CASSPVLRRETQYF
TRBV20-1	TRBD2	-	TRBJ2-3	TGCAGTGCCCCAACTAGCGGGGGCGGATGGTCTTGGGCAGATACGCAGTATTTT	CSAPTSGGGWSWADTQYF
TRBV7-8	-	-	TRBJ1-1	TGTGCCAGCAGGTCGAGTGGAGGGTTTGACACTGAAGCTTTCTTT	CASRSSGGFDTEAFF
TRBV11-3	-	-	TRBJ2-7	TGTGCCAGCAGCCTGACGGACAGCAGGTATAGCGAGCAGTACTTC	CASSLTDSRYSEQYF
TRBV12-3/TRBV12-4	-	many	TRBJ1-2	TGTGCCAGCTCGCCCGGGCTTGAAGGCTATGGCTACACCTTC	CASSPGLEGYGYTF
TRBV6-5	-	many	TRBJ2-5	TGTGCCAGCAGTTACTCGAAGGGGAAAGGGGAGACCCAGTACTTC	CASSYSKGKGETQYF
TRBV7-9	-	-	TRBJ2-3	TGTGCCAGCGGAGCGGCAGATACGCAGTATTTT	CASGAADTQYF
TRBV6-5	-	few	TRBJ2-1	TGTGCCAGCAGTTACCGCCCTGGGACTGTCTCTGAGCAGTTCTTC	CASSYRPGTVSEQFF
TRBV20-1	-	-	TRBJ2-1	TGCAGTGCTAGAGATGGCACGTCCTACAATGAGCAGTTCTTC	CSARDGTSYNEQFF
TRBV20-1	TRBD1	-	TRBJ2-7	TGCAGTGCTAGCGGCGGGACAGGGGGGGAGCAGTACTTC	CSASGGTGGEQYF
TRBV10-3	TRBD1	-	TRBJ2-7	TGTGCCATCAGTGAGACAGGGGGGATTCGGAAGCAGTACTTC	CAISETGGIRKQYF
TRBV7-2	-	many	TRBJ2-1	TGTGCCAGCAGCTTAGACAGGGATCATTACAATGAGCAGTTCTTC	CASSLDRDHYNEQFF
TRBV4-1	-	few	TRBJ2-1	TGCGCCAGCAGCCAAGCGCAGGATCGGCAGTTCTTC	CASSQAQDRQFF
TRBV30	TRBD1	-	TRBJ2-5	TGTGCCTGGGGCCAGGGACAGTCTGGAGAGACCCAGTACTTC	CAWGQGQSGETQYF
TRBV6-5	-	-	TRBJ2-5	TGTGCCAGCAGCAAGGCGTGGGCCCAGTACTTC	CASSKAWAQYF
TRBV10-3	-	many	TRBJ2-3	TGTGCCACACGGGACTTGGGTGGTCCAGATACGCAGTATTTT	CATRDLGGPDTQYF
TRBV12-3/TRBV12-4	TRBD1	many	TRBJ1-5	TGTGCCAGCAGTTTTGGGGACAGGGGTCAGCCCCAGCATTTT	CASSFGDRGQPQHF
TRBV12-3/TRBV12-4	-	few	TRBJ2-5	TGTGCCAGCAGTCCGGGACTGAACCAAGAGACCCAGTACTTC	CASSPGLNQETQYF
TRBV12-3/TRBV12-4	-	many	TRBJ2-5	TGTGCCAGCAGTTTAAGGGGTAGCGTTGAGACCCAGTACTTC	CASSLRGSVETQYF